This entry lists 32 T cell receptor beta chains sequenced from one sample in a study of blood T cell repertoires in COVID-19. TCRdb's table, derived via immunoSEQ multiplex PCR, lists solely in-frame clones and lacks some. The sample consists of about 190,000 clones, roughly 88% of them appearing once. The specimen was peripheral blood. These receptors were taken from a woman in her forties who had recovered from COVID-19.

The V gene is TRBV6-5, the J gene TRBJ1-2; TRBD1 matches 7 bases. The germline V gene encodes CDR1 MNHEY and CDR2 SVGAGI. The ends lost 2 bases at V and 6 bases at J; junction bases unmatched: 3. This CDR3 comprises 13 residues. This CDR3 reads CASSYRQGNGYTF. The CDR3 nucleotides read TGTGCCAGCAGTTACAGACAGGGAAATGGCTACACCTTC.

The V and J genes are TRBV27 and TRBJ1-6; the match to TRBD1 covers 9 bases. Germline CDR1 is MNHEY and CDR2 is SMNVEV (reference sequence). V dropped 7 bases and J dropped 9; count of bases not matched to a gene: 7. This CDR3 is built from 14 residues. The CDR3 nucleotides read TGTGCCAGCACCTTGGGACAGGGAGGTTCACCCCTCCACTTT. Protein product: CASTLGQGGSPLHF.

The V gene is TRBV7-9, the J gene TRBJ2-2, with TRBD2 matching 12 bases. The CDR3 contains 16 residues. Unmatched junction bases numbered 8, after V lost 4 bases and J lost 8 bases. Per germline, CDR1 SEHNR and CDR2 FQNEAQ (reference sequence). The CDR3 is CASSSRLAGVSGELFF. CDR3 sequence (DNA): TGTGCCAGCAGCTCAAGACTAGCGGGAGTATCTGGGGAGCTGTTTTTT.

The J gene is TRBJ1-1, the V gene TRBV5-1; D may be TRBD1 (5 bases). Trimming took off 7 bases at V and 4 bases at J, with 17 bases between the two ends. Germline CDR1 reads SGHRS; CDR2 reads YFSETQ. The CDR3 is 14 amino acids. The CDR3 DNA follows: TGCGCCAGCGGCACAGGCCTGCTCGTCACTGAAGCTTTCTTT. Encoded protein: CASGTGLLVTEAFF.

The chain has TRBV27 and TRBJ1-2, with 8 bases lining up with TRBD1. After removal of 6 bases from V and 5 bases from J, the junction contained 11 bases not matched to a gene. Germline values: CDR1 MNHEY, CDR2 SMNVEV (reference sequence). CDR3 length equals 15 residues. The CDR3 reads CASSRTGTARYGYTF. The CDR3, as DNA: TGTGCCAGCAGCCGGACAGGGACGGCGAGGTATGGCTACACCTTC.

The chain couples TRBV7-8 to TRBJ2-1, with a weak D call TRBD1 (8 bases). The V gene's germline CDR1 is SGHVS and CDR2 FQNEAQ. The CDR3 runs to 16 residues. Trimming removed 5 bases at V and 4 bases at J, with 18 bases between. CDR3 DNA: TGTGCCAGCAGCGTAGGGGGGGACAGGAGGTACAATGAGCAGTTCTTC. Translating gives CASSVGGDRRYNEQFF.

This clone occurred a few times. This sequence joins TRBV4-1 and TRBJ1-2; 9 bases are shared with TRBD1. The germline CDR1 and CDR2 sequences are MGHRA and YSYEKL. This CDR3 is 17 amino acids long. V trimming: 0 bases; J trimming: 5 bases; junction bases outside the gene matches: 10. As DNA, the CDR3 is TGCGCCAGCAGCCAAGACCGGACAGGGGATGTCCTTTATGGCTACACCTTC. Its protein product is CASSQDRTGDVLYGYTF.

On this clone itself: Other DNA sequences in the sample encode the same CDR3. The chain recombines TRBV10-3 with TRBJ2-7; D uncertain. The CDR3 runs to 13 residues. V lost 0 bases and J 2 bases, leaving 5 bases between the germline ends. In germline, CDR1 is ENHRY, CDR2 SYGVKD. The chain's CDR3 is CAISESSAYEQYF. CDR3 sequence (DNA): TGTGCCATCAGTGAGTCGAGCGCCTACGAGCAGTACTTC.

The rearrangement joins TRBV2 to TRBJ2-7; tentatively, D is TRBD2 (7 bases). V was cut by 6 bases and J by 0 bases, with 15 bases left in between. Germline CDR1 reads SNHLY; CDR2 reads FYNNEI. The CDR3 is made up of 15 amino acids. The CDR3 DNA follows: TGTGCCAGCAGGGGGGGGCGATCTACCTCCTACGAGCAGTACTTC. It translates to CASRGGRSTSYEQYF.

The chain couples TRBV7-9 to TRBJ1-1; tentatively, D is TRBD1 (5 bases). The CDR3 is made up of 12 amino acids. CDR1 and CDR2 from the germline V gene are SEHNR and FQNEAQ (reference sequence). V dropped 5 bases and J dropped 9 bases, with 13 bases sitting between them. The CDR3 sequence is CASSNAGEKAFF. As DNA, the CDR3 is TGTGCCAGCAGCAACGCGGGGGAGAAAGCTTTCTTT.

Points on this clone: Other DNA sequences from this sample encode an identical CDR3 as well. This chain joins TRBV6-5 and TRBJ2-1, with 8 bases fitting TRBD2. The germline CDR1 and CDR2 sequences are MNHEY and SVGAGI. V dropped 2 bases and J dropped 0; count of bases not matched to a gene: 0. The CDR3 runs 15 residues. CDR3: CASSYSGSSYNEQFF. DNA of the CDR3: TGTGCCAGCAGTTACAGCGGGAGCTCCTACAATGAGCAGTTCTTC.

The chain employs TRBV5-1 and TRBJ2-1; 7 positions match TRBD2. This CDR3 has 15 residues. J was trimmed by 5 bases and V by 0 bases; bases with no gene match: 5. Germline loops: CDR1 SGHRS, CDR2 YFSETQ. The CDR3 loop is CASSLGGSTNNEQFF. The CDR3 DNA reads TGCGCCAGCAGCTTGGGCGGGAGTACCAACAATGAGCAGTTCTTC.

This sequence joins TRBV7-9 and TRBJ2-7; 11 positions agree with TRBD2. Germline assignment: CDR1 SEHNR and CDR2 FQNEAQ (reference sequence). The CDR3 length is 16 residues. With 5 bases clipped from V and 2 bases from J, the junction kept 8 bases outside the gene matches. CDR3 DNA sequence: TGTGCCAGCAGCCCGACTAGTAGCGGGAGGGCCTACGAGCAGTACTTC. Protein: CASSPTSSGRAYEQYF.

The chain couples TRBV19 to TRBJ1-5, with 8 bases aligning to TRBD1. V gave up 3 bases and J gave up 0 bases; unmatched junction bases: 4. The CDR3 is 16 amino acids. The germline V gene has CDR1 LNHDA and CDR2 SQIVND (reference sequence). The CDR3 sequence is CASSMTGTGSNQPQHF. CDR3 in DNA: TGTGCCAGTAGTATGACCGGGACAGGTAGCAATCAGCCCCAGCATTTT.

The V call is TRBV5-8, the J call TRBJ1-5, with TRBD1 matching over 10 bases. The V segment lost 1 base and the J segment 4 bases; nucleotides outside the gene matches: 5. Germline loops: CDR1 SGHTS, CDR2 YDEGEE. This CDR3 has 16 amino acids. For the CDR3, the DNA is TGTGCCAGCAGCTTGTTCCCGGGACAGGGGAATCAGCCCCAGCATTTT. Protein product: CASSLFPGQGNQPQHF.

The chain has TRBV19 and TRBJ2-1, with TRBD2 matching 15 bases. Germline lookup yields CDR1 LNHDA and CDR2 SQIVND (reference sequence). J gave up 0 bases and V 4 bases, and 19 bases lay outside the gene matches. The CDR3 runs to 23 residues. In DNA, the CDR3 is TGTGCCAGTAGTACCCGACGTCCCGGGACTAGCGGGAGGTCCCAAAGCTCCTACAATGAGCAGTTCTTC. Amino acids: CASSTRRPGTSGRSQSSYNEQFF.

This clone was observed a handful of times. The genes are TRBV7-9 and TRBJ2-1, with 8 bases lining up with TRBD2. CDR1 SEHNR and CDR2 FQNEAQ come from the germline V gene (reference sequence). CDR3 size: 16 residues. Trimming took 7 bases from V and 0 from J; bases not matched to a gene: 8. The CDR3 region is CASILESGSSYNEQFF. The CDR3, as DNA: TGTGCCAGCATCCTGGAAAGCGGGAGCTCCTACAATGAGCAGTTCTTC.

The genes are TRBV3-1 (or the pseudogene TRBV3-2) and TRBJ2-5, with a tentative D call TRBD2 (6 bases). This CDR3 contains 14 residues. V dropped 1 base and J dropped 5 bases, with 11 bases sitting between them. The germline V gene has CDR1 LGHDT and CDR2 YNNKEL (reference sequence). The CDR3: CASSQAGVVETQYF. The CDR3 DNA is TGTGCCAGCAGCCAAGCGGGAGTTGTGGAGACCCAGTACTTC.

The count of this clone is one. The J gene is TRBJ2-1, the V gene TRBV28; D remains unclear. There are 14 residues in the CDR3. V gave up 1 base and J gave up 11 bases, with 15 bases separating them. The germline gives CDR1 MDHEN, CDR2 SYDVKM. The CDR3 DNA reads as TGTGCCAGCAGTTTATCAGTACAGACCCGACAGCAGTTCTTC. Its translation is CASSLSVQTRQQFF.

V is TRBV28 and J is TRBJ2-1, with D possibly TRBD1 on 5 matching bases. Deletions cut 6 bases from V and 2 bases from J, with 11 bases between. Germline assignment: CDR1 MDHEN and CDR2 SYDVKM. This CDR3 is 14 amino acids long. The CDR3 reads CASRGRQTYNEQFF. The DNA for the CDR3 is TGTGCCAGCAGGGGCCGACAGACCTACAATGAGCAGTTCTTC. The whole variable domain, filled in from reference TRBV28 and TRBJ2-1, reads DVKVTQSSRYLVKRTGEKVFLECVQDMDHENMFWYRQDPGLGLRLIYFSYDVKMKEKGDIPEGYSVSREKKERFSLILESASTNQTSMYLCASRGRQTYNEQFFGPGTRLTVL.

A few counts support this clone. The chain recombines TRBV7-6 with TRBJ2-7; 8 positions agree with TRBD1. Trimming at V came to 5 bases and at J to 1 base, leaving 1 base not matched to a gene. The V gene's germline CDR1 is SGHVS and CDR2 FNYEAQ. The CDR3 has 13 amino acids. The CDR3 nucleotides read TGTGCCAGCAGCCGGGACAGGTCCTACGAGCAGTACTTC. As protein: CASSRDRSYEQYF.

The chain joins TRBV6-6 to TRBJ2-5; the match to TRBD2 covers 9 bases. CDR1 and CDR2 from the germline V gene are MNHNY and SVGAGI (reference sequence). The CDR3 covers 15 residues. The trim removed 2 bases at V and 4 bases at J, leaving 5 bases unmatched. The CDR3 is CASSYPGLAGETQYF. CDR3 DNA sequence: TGTGCCAGCAGTTACCCGGGACTAGCAGGAGAGACCCAGTACTTC.

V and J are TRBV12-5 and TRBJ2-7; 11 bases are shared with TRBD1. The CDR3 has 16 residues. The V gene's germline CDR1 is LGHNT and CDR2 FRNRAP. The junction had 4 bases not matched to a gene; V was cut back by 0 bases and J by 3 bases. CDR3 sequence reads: CASGLVTGTGGYEQYF. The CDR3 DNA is TGTGCTAGTGGTTTGGTGACCGGGACAGGGGGCTACGAGCAGTACTTC.

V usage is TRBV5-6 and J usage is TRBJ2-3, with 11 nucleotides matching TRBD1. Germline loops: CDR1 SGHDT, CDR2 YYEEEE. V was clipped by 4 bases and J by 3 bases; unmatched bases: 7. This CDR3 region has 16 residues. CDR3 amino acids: CASSVGGQGETDTQYF. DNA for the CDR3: TGTGCCAGCAGCGTAGGGGGACAGGGGGAAACAGATACGCAGTATTTT.

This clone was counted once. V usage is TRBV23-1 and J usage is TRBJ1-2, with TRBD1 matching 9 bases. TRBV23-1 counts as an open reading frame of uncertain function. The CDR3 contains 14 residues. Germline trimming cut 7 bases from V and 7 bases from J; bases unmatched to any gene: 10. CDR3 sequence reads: CASITGGRRGGYTF. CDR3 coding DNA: TGCGCCAGCATAACAGGGGGCAGGCGGGGTGGCTACACCTTC.

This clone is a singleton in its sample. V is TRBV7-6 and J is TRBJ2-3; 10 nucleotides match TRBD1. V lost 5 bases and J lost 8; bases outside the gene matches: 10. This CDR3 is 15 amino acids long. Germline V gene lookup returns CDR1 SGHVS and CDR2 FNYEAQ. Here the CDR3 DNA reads TGTGCCAGCAGCGACACCGGGACAGGGGACTCTACGCAGTATTTT. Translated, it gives CASSDTGTGDSTQYF.

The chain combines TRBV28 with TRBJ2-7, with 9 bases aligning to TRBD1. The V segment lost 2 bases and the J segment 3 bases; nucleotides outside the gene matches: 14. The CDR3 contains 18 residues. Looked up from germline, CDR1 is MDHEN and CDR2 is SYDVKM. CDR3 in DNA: TGTGCCAGCAGTTTACAAAAAACAGGGGGCTTAAGGGACTACGAGCAGTACTTC. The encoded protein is CASSLQKTGGLRDYEQYF. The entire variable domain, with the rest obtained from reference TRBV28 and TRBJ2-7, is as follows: DVKVTQSSRYLVKRTGEKVFLECVQDMDHENMFWYRQDPGLGLRLIYFSYDVKMKEKGDIPEGYSVSREKKERFSLILESASTNQTSMYLCASSLQKTGGLRDYEQYFGPGTRLTVT.

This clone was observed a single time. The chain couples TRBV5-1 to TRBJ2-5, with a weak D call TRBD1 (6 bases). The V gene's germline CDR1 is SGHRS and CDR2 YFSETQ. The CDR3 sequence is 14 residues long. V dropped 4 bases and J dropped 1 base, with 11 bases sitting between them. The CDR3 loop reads CASSIGGTQETQYF. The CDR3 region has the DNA TGCGCCAGCAGCATAGGGGGTACCCAAGAGACCCAGTACTTC.

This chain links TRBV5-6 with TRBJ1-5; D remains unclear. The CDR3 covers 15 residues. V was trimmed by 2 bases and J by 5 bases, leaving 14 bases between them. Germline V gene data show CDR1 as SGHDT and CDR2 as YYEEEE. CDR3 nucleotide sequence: TGTGCCAGCAGCTTTAATGTGGGCCTGCATCAGCCCCAGCATTTT. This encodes CASSFNVGLHQPQHF. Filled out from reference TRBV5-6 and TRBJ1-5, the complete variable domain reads DAGVTQSPTHLIKTRGQQVTLRCSPKSGHDTVSWYQQALGQGPQFIFQYYEEEERQRGNFPDRFSGHQFPNYSSELNVNALLLGDSALYLCASSFNVGLHQPQHFGDGTRLSIL.

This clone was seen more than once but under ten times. The CDR3 loop reads CASSFGGSGGRDTDTQYF. Here the CDR3 DNA reads TGTGCCAGCAGCTTCGGGGGCTCGGGGGGCCGTGACACAGATACGCAGTATTTT. The genes are TRBV7-2 and TRBJ2-3, with D possibly being TRBD2 (7 bases). Germline lookup yields CDR1 SGHTA and CDR2 FQGNSA. V was cut by 3 bases and J by 2 bases, with 21 bases left in between. CDR3 length equals 18 residues.

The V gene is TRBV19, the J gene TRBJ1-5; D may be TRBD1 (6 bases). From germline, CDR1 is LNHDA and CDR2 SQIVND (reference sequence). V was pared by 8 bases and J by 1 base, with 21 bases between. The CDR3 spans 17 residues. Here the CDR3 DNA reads TGTGCCAGTCCCGCCCGGACAGCCCGAGGAAGCAATCAGCCCCAGCATTTT. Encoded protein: CASPARTARGSNQPQHF.

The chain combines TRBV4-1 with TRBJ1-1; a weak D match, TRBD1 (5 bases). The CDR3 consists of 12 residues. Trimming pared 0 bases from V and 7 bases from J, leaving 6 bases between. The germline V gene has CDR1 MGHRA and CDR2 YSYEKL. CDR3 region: CASSQDRDEAFF. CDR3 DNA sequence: TGCGCCAGCAGCCAAGACAGGGATGAAGCTTTCTTT.